This T cell receptor beta chain was sequenced for a study of molecular identifiers for immune sequencing clone quantification. Study-wide points: Spiked TCR RNA from one Jurkat cell reportedly showed up when mixed among one million naive cells.

Naive CD8 T cells were sorted, and the gate applied was CD8+CD4-CCR7+CD45RA+. In this sample, this clonotype turned up a few times. Antigen unknown. The bulk TCR libraries were made with methods described before and with listed TCR primers. A single record per CDR3 protein comes from TCRdb applying MiXCR to the PCR reads. The sample records around 100,000 distinct CDR3 sequences, less than 35% being singletons. Trimming stripped 2 bases from V and 13 bases from J, with 10 bases between. From germline, CDR1 is SGHDT and CDR2 YYEEEE. This CDR3 has 11 residues. The genes are TRBV5-6 and TRBJ2-1; D is unclear. The clonotype was recovered from a human donor in good health. Some libraries in this study had Jurkat cell RNA spiked in. The sequencing input was naive CD8+ T cells from blood, with Jurkat cell RNA spiked in. Subset described: FACS-sorted CD8+CD4-CCR7+CD45RA+ naive T cells. CDR3 coding DNA: TGTGCCAGCAGCTTTACCCAGGAACAGTTCTTC. Protein sequence: CASSFTQEQFF.